This T cell receptor (beta chain) emerged from a study of blood T cell repertoires in COVID-19. Study-level background: The United States, Italy and Spain supplied acute and convalescent COVID-19 samples. The cDNA or gDNA used as material had been derived from T cells, B-cell-depleted T cells, or PBMCs.

Original analysis: From reference gene primer amplification, estimates of nucleated cell counts were derived. Assay: immunoSEQ multiplex PCR; the TCRdb copy retains only in-frame clones and omits some. D and trimming were read from the DNA, whereas the V and J calls and clone size are those reported in that table. Among roughly 100,000 clones listed, nearly 90% were seen once. Germline values: CDR1 MNHEY, CDR2 SMNVEV (reference sequence). The length of the CDR3 is 14 residues. V trimming: 3 bases; J trimming: 3 bases; junction bases outside the gene matches: 4. This rearrangement joins TRBV27 to TRBJ2-7; TRBD2 agrees at 8 bases. The specimen sequenced was peripheral blood. This sequence was found in a man between 45 and 60 years old with active COVID-19. The CDR3 coding sequence is TGTGCCAGCAGTTTCCGGGGGGGCCACTACGAGCAGTACTTC. It yields the protein CASSFRGGHYEQYF.